Listed below are T cell receptor beta chains from one sample, sequenced in a study of T cell responses to AZD1222 COVID-19 vaccine. Sequencing was performed with immunoSEQ multiplex PCR; in TCRdb, only in-frame clones are kept and a portion is missing. The table has 120,000 to 150,000 clones, around nine tenths seen once. Sequenced here: peripheral blood, sampled on day 0 of AZD1222 vaccination. The receptor source for this set is an adult in good health. Each CDR3 is given with its conserved first and last residue. Fields, in order: CDR3 length, clone size, J gene, V gene, D gene, CDR3 protein, CDR3 DNA. D genes are given only for firm matches. For some rows the clone size is stated as once, few or many, or as a class when expanded; others skip it.

cdr3_length: 13; clone_size: -; j_call: TRBJ1-1; v_call: TRBV5-6; d_call: -; cdr3_aa: CASIYSAKPEAFF; cdr3_nt: TGTGCCAGCATCTACTCAGCTAAACCTGAAGCTTTCTTT
cdr3_length: 15; clone_size: -; j_call: TRBJ2-3; v_call: TRBV3-1/TRBV3-2; d_call: -; cdr3_aa: CASSQECPGQQAQYF; cdr3_nt: TGTGCCAGCAGCCAAGAATGTCCGGGGCAACAGGCGCAGTATTTT
cdr3_length: 14; clone_size: -; j_call: TRBJ2-1; v_call: TRBV7-9; d_call: -; cdr3_aa: CASVFSNAYNEQFF; cdr3_nt: TGTGCCAGCGTTTTTTCGAACGCCTACAATGAGCAGTTCTTC
cdr3_length: 15; clone_size: -; j_call: TRBJ1-5; v_call: TRBV7-8; d_call: -; cdr3_aa: CASRLDGNSNQPQHF; cdr3_nt: TGTGCCAGCAGATTGGACGGAAATAGCAATCAGCCCCAGCATTTT
cdr3_length: 15; clone_size: -; j_call: TRBJ1-6; v_call: TRBV5-6; d_call: TRBD1; cdr3_aa: CASSLGTGWNSPLHF; cdr3_nt: TGTGCCAGCAGCTTGGGGACAGGGTGGAATTCACCCCTCCACTTT
cdr3_length: 12; clone_size: -; j_call: TRBJ1-1; v_call: TRBV30; d_call: -; cdr3_aa: CAWSSRFAEAFF; cdr3_nt: TGTGCCTGGAGTTCCCGCTTCGCTGAAGCTTTCTTT
cdr3_length: 13; clone_size: -; j_call: TRBJ1-1; v_call: TRBV7-2; d_call: -; cdr3_aa: CASSLTGSTEAFF; cdr3_nt: TGTGCCAGCAGCTTGACGGGGAGTACTGAAGCTTTCTTT
cdr3_length: 13; clone_size: -; j_call: TRBJ2-1; v_call: TRBV2; d_call: TRBD2; cdr3_aa: CAISSGGYNEQFF; cdr3_nt: TGTGCCATCTCTAGCGGGGGTTACAATGAGCAGTTCTTC
cdr3_length: 15; clone_size: -; j_call: TRBJ2-7; v_call: TRBV2; d_call: -; cdr3_aa: CASSEYRERGNEQYF; cdr3_nt: TGTGCCAGCAGTGAATATCGGGAAAGGGGCAACGAGCAGTACTTC
cdr3_length: 13; clone_size: -; j_call: TRBJ2-3; v_call: TRBV10-3; d_call: -; cdr3_aa: CAISNRRGDTQYF; cdr3_nt: TGTGCCATCAGTAACCGTAGGGGTGATACGCAGTATTTT
cdr3_length: 14; clone_size: once; j_call: TRBJ2-7; v_call: TRBV3-1/TRBV3-2; d_call: TRBD1; cdr3_aa: CASREGTGPFEQYF; cdr3_nt: TGTGCCAGCAGGGAGGGGACAGGACCGTTCGAGCAGTACTTC
cdr3_length: 20; clone_size: -; j_call: TRBJ1-3; v_call: TRBV10-3; d_call: TRBD1; cdr3_aa: CAISEKSGAGTDGSGNTIYF; cdr3_nt: TGTGCCATCAGTGAGAAGAGTGGGGCCGGGACAGATGGCTCTGGAAACACCATATATTTT
cdr3_length: 15; clone_size: -; j_call: TRBJ1-1; v_call: TRBV7-8; d_call: TRBD1; cdr3_aa: CASSPTQGAGTEAFF; cdr3_nt: TGTGCCAGCAGCCCGACACAGGGGGCCGGCACTGAAGCTTTCTTT
cdr3_length: 17; clone_size: -; j_call: TRBJ1-5; v_call: TRBV19; d_call: -; cdr3_aa: CASSLLGGPGNNQPQHF; cdr3_nt: TGTGCCAGTAGCCTTCTGGGGGGCCCTGGGAATAATCAGCCCCAGCATTTT
cdr3_length: 12; clone_size: once; j_call: TRBJ1-2; v_call: TRBV27; d_call: -; cdr3_aa: CATGTMNYGYTF; cdr3_nt: TGTGCAACCGGGACAATGAACTATGGCTACACCTTC